What follows are 2 T cell receptor beta chains derived from one specimen sequenced in a study of blood T cell repertoires in COVID-19 (dated by TCRdb to about 2020). Preparation of the library involved the immunoSEQ multiplex PCR assay. In TCRdb, the immuneACCESS table is reduced to in-frame sequences with V and J assigned. These tables do not hold every clone; where another copy was compared, an unresolved V gene accounts for under half, and the others remain unexplained. The sample table shows over 150,000 clones, and about 91% are seen once. Roughly 4% of the sample is in the top ten clones. Sequenced material: peripheral blood. These receptors all stem from a woman aged 60-75 years who had recovered from COVID-19.

This chain connects TRBV4-3 to TRBJ1-4, with D hard to call. The germline CDR1 and CDR2 sequences are LGHNA and YSLEER. V lost 3 bases, J lost 3 bases, and 2 bases lay in between. CDR3 length equals 12 residues. The CDR3 DNA follows: TGCGCCAGCAGCCACTCTAATGAAAAACTGTTTTTT. This encodes CASSHSNEKLFF.

The chain is built from TRBV11-3 and TRBJ1-6; D is ambiguous. Germline loops: CDR1 SGHNT, CDR2 YENEEA. The CDR3 covers 13 residues. The V gene lost 0 bases and the J gene lost 7 bases, with 4 bases spanning the gap. The CDR3 region is CASSLDQNSPLHF. The DNA for the CDR3 is TGTGCCAGCAGCTTAGATCAAAATTCACCCCTCCACTTT.